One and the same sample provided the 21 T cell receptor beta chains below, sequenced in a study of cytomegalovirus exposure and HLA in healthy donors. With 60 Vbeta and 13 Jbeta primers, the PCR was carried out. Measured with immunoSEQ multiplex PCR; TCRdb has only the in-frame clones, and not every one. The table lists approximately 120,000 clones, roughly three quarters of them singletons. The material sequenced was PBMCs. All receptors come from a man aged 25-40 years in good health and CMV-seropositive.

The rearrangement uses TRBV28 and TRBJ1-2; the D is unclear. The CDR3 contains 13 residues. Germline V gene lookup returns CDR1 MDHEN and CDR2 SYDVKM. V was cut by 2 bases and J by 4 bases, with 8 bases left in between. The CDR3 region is CASSLSRGYGYTF. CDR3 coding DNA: TGTGCCAGCAGTTTAAGCCGCGGCTATGGCTACACCTTC.

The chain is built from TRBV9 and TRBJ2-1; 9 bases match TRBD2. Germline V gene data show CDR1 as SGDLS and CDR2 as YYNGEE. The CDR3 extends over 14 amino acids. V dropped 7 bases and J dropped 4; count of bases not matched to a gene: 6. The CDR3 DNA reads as TGTGCCAGCGGGGCTAGCGGGAATTACAATGAGCAGTTCTTC. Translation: CASGASGNYNEQFF.

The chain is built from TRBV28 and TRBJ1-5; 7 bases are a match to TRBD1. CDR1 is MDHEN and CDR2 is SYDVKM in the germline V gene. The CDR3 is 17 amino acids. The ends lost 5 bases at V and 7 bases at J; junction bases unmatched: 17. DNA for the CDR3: TGTGCCAGCAGTACCTTGAGGGGGCGGGTGAAGGGGCAGCCCCAGCATTTT. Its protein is CASSTLRGRVKGQPQHF.

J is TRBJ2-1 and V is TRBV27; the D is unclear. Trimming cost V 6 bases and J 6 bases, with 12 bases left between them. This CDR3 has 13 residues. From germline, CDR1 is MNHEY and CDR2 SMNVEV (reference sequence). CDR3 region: CASRPGDPNEQFF. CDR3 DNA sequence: TGTGCCAGCAGACCCGGAGATCCCAATGAGCAGTTCTTC.

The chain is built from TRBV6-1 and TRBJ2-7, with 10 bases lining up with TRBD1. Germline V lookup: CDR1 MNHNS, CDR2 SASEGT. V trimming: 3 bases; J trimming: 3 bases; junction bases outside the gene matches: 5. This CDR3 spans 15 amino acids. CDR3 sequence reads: CASSDGTGVDYEQYF. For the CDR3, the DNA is TGTGCCAGCAGTGACGGGACAGGGGTGGACTACGAGCAGTACTTC.

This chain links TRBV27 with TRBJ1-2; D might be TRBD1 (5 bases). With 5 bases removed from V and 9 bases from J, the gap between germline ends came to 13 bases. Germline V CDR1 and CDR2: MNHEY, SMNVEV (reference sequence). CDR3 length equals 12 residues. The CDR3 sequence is CASSGGGYSYTF. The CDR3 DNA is TGTGCCAGCAGTGGGGGGGGATACAGCTACACCTTC.

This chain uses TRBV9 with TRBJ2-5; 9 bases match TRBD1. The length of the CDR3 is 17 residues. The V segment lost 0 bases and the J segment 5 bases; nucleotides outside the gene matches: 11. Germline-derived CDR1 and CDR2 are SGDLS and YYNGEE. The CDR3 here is CASSVVGGQGRSETQYF. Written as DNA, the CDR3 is TGTGCCAGCAGCGTAGTTGGGGGACAGGGCCGTTCGGAGACCCAGTACTTC.

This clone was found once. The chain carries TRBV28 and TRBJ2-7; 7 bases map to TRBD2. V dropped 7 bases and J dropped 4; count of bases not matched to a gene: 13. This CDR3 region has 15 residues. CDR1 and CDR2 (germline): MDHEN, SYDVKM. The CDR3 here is CASTTGEGRGYEQYF. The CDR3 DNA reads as TGTGCCAGCACCACCGGGGAGGGGAGGGGTTACGAGCAGTACTTC.

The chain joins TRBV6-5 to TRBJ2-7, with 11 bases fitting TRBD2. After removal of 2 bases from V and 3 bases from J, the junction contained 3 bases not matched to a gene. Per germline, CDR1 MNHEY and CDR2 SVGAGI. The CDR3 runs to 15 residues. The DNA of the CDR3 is TGTGCCAGCAGTTACGGTCTAGCGGGAGGCTACGAGCAGTACTTC. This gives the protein CASSYGLAGGYEQYF.

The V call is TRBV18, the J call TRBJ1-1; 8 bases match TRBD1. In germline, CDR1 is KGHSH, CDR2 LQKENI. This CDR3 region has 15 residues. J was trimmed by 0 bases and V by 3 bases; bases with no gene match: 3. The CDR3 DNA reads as TGTGCCAGCTCACCCTCGGGACAGGTGAACACTGAAGCTTTCTTT. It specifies CASSPSGQVNTEAFF.

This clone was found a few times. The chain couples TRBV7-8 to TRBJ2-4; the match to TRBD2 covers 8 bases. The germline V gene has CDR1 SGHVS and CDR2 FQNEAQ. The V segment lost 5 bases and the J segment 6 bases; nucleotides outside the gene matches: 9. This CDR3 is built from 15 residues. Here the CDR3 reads CASSAKRELGNIQYF. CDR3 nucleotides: TGTGCCAGCAGCGCCAAGCGGGAGTTAGGAAACATTCAGTACTTC.

The CDR3 coding sequence is TGTGCCAGCAGCCAGGCGGGAGGGCACTACAATGAGCAGTTCTTC. Translation gives CASSQAGGHYNEQFF. This chain connects TRBV6-1 to TRBJ2-1, with TRBD2 matching over 9 bases. This CDR3 is built from 15 residues. The J segment lost 3 bases and the V segment lost 6 bases, leaving 6 bases of the junction unmatched. CDR1 and CDR2 from the germline V gene are MNHNS and SASEGT.

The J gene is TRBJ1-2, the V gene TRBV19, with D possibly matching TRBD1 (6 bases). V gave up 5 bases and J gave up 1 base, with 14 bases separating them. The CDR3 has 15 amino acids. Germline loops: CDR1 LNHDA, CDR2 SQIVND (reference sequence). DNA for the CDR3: TGTGCCAGTAGTCCGCGGACAGTTAATAACTATGGCTACACCTTC. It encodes CASSPRTVNNYGYTF.

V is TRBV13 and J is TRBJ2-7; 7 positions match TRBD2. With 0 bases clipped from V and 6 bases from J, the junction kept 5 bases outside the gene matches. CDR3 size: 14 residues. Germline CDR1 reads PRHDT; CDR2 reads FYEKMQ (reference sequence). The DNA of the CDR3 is TGTGCCAGCAGCTTAGGGGGCGGGAGAGGCGAGCAGTACTTC. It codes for CASSLGGGRGEQYF. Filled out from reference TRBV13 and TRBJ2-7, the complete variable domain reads AAGVIQSPRHLIKEKRETATLKCYPIPRHDTVYWYQQGPGQDPQFLISFYEKMQSDKGSIPDRFSAQQFSDYHSELNMSSLELGDSALYFCASSLGGGRGEQYFGPGTRLTVT.

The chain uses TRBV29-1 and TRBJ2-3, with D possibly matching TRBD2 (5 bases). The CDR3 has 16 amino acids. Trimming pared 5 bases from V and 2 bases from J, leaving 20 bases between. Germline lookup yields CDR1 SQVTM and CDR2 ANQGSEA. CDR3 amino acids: CSVTTPGGGATDTQYF. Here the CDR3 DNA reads TGCAGCGTTACGACCCCCGGAGGCGGCGCCACAGATACGCAGTATTTT.

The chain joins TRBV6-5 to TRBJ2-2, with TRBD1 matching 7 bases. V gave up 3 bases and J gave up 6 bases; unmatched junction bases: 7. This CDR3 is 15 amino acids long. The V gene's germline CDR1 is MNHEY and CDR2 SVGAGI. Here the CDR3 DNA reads TGTGCCAGCAGTTATTCGTCCACAGGGGCCGGGGAGCTGTTTTTT. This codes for CASSYSSTGAGELFF.

As DNA, the CDR3 is TGCGCCAGCAGCTTGGCCGGTCGTGAGGGTCACGAGCAGTACTTC. Translating gives CASSLAGREGHEQYF. V gene TRBV5-1 combines with J gene TRBJ2-7; possible D gene TRBD2, 5 bases. The CDR3 consists of 15 residues. Trimming shortened V by 0 bases and J by 5 bases, and 15 bases separated the two germline ends. The germline gives CDR1 SGHRS, CDR2 YFSETQ.

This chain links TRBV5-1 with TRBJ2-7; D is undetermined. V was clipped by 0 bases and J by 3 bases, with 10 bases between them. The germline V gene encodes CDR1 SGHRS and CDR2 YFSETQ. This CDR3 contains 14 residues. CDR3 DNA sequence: TGCGCCAGCAGCTTGGCCGCGGTAAACTACGAGCAGTACTTC. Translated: CASSLAAVNYEQYF.

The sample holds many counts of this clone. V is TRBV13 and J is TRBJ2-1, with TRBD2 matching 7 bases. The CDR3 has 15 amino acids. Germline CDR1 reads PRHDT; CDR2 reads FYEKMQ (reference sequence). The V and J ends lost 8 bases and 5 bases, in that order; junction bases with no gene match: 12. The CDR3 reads CASRRGGTTNNEQFF. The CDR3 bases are TGTGCCAGCCGACGCGGCGGGACTACCAACAATGAGCAGTTCTTC.

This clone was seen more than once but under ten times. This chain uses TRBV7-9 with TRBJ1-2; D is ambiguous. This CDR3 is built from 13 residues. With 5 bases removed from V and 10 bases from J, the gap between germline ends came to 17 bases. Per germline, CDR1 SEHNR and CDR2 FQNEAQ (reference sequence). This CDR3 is CASSHFITRDYTF. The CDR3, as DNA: TGTGCCAGCAGCCATTTCATAACCCGGGACTACACCTTC.

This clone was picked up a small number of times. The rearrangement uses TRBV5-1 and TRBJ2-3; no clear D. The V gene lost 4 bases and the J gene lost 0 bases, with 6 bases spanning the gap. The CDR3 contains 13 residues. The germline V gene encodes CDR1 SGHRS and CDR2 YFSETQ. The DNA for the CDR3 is TGCGCCAGCAGCATAATAAGCACAGATACGCAGTATTTT. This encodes CASSIISTDTQYF.